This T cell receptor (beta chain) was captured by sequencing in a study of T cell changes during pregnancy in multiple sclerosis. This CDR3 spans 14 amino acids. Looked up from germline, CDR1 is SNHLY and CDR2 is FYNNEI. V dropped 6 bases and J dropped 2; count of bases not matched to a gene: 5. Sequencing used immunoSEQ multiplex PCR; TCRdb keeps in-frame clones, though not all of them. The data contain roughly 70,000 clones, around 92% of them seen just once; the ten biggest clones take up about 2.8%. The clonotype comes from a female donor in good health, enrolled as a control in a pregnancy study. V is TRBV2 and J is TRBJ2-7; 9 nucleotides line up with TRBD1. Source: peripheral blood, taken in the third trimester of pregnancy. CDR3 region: CASRSTGGAYEQYF. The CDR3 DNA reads TGTGCCAGCAGATCGACAGGGGGGGCCTACGAGCAGTACTTC.